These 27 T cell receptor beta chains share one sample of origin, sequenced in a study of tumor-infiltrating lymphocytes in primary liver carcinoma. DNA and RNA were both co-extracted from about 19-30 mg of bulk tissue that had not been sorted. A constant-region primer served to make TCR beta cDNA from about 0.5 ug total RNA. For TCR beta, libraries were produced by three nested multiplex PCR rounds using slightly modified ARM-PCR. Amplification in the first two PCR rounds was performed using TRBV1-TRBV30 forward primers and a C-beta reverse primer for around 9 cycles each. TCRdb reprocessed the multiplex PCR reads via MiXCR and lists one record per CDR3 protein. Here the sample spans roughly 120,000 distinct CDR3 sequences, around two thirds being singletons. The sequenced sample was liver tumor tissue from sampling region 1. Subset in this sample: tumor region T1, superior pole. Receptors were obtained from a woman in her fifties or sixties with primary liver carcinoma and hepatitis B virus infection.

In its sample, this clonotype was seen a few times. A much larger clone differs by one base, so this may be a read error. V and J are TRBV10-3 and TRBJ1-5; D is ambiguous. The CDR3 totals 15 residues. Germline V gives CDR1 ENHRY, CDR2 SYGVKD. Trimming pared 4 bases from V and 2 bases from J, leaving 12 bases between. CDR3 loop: CAISGAGVGNQPQHF. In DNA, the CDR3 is TGTGCCATCAGTGGAGCAGGTGTCGGCAATCAGCCCCAGCATTTT.

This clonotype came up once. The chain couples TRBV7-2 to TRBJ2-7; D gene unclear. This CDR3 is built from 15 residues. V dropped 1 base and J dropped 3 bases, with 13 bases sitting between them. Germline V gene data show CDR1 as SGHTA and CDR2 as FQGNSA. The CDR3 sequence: CASSLVIGVGYEQYF. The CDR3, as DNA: TGTGCCAGCAGCTTAGTGATAGGCGTTGGCTACGAGCAGTACTTC.

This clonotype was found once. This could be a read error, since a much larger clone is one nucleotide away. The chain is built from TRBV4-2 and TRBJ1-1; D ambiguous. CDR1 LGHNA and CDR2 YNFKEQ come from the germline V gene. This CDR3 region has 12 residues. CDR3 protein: CASSPENTEVFF. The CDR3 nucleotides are TGTGCCAGCAGCCCCGAGAACACTGAAGTTTTCTTT.

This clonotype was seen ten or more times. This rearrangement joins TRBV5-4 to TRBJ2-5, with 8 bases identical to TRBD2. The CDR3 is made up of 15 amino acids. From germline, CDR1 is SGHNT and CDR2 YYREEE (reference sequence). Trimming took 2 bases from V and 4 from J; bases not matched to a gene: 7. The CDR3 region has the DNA TGTGCCAGCAGCTTACCCGGGAGGGGGGGAGAGACCCAGTACTTC. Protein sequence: CASSLPGRGGETQYF.

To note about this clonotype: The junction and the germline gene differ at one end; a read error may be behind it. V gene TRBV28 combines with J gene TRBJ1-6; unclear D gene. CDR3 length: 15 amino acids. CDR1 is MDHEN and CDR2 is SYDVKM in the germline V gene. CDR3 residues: CASSLQSSYSSPLHF. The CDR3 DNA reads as TGTGCCAGCAGCCTACAGAGCTCCTATAGTTCACCCCTCCACTTT.

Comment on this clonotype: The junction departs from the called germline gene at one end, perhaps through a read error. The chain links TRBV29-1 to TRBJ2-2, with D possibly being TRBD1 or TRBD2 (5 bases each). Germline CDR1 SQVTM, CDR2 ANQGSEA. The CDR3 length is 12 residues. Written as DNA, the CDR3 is TGCAGTGGGCGCGACAGAACCGGGGAGCTGTATTTT. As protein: CSGRDRTGELYF.

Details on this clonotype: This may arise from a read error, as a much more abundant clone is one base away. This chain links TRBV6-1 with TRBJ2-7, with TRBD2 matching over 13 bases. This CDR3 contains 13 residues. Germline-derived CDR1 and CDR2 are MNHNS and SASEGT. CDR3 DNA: TGTGCCAGTTCACTAGCGGGAGGGCTTGAGCAGCACTTC. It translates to CASSLAGGLEQHF.

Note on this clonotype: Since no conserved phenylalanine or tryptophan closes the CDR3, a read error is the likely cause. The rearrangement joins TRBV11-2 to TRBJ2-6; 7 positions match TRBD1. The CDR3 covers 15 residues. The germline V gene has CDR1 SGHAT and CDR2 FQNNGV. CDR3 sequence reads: CASILGGAGPNVLTL. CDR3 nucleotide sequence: TGTGCCAGCATCTTAGGGGGCGCAGGGCCCAACGTCCTGACTCTC.

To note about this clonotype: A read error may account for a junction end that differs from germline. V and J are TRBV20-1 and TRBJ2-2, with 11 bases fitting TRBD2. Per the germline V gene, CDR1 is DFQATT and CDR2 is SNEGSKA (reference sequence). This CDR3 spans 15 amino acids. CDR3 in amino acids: CSARFLAGGTVELFF. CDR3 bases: TGCAGTGCTAGGTTCCTAGCGGGGGGCACCGTGGAGCTATTTTTT.

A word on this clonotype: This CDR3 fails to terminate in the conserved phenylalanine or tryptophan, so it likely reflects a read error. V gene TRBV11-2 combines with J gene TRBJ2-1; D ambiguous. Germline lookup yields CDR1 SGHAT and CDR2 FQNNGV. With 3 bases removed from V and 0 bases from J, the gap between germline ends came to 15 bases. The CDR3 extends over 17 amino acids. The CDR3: CASSFTQLRSSYNEQFL. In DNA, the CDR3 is TGTGCCAGCAGCTTTACACAACTGAGGAGCTCCTACAATGAGCAGTTCCTC.

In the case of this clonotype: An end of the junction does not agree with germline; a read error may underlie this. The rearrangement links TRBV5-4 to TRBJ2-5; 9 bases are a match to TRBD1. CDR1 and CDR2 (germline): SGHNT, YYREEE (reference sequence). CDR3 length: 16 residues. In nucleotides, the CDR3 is TGTGCCAGCAGCCACTGGACAGGGGATCTCGGTGAGACGCAGTACTTC. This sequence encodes CASSHWTGDLGETQYF.

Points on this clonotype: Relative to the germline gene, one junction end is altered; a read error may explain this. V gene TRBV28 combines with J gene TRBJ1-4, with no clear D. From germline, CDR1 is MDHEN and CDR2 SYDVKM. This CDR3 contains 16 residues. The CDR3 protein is CTSRLPAEGVSEKLFF. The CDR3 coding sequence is TGTACCAGCAGACTCCCGGCAGAGGGCGTGAGTGAAAAACTGTTTTTT.

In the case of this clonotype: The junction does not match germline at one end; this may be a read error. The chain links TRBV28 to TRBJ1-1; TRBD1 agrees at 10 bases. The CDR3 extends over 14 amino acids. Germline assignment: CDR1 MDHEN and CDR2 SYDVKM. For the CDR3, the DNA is TGTGTCAGTCAGACAGGGGGCAGTGGCACTGAAGCATTCTTT. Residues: CVSQTGGSGTEAFF. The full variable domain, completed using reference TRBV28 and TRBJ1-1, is DVKVTQSSRYLVKRTGEKVFLECVQDMDHENMFWYRQDPGLGLRLIYFSYDVKMKEKGDIPEGYSVSREKKERFSLILESASTNQTSMYLCVSQTGGSGTEAFFGQGTRLTVV.

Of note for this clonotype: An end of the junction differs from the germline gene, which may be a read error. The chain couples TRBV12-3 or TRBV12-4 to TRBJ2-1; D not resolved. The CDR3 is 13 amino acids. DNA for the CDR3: TGTACCAGCAGTTTCGGTCGAGACAATGAGCAGTTCTTC. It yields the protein CTSSFGRDNEQFF.

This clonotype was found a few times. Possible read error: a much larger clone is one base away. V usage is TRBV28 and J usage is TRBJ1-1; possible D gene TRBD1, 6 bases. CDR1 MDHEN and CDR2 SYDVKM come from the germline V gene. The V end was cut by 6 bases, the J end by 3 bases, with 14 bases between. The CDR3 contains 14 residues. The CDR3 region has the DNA TGTGCCAGCAGCCCGGGGGGCGCGGACACTGAAGCTTTCTTT. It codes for CASSPGGADTEAFF.

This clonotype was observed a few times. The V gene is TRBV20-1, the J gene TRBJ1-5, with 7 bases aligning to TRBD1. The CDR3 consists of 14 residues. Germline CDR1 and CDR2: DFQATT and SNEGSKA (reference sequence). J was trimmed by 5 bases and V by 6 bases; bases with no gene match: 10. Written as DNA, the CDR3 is TGCAGTGCCCTAGTGGGACAGCAGGATCAGCCCCAGCATTTT. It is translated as CSALVGQQDQPQHF.

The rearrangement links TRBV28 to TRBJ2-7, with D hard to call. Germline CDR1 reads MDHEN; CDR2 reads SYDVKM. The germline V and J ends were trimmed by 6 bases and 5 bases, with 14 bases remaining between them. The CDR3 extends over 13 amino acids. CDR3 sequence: CASSRRSPHEQYF. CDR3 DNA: TGTGCCAGCAGCAGGCGGTCCCCCCACGAGCAGTACTTC. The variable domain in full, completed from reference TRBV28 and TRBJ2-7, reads DVKVTQSSRYLVKRTGEKVFLECVQDMDHENMFWYRQDPGLGLRLIYFSYDVKMKEKGDIPEGYSVSREKKERFSLILESASTNQTSMYLCASSRRSPHEQYFGPGTRLTVT.

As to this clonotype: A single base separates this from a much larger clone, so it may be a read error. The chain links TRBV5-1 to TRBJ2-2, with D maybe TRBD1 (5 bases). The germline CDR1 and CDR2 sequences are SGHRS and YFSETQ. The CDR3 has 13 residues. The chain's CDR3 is CTTNTGNTGELFF. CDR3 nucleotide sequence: TGCACCACCAACACAGGGAACACCGGGGAGCTGTTTTTT.

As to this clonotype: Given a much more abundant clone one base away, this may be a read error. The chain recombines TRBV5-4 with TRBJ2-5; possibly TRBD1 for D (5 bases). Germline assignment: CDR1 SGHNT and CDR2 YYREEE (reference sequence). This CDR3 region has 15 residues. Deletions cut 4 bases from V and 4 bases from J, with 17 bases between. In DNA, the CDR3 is TGTGCCAGCAGCCCAACGATAGGGGAAAGAGAGACCCAGTACTTC. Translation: CASSPTIGERETQYF.

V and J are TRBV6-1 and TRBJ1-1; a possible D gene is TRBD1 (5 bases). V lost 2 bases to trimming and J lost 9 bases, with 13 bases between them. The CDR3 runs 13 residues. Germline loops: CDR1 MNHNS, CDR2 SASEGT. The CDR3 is CASSEYSGTKAFF. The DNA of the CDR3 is TGTGCCAGCAGTGAATATTCTGGGACTAAAGCTTTCTTT.

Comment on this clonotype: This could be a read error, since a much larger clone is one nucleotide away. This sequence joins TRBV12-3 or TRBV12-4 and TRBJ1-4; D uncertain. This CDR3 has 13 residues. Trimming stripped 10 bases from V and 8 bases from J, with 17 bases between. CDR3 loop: CANSPVSAEKLFF. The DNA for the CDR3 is TGTGCCAACAGCCCCGTGTCAGCCGAAAAACTGTTTTTT.

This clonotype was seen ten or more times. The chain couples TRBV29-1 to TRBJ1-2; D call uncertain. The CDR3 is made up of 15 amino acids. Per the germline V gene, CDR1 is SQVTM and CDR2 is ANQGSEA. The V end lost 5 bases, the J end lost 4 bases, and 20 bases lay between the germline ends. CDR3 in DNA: TGCAGCGTTCAACGCTCGGGAGGGTTGGGCTATGGCTACACCTTC. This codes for CSVQRSGGLGYGYTF.

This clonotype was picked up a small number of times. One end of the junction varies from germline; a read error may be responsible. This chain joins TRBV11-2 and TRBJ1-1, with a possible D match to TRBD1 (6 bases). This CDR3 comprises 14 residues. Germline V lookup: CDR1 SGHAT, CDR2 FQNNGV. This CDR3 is CASSLGMGAQEAFF. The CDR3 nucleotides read TGCGCCAGCAGCCTCGGGATGGGGGCACAAGAAGCTTTCTTT.

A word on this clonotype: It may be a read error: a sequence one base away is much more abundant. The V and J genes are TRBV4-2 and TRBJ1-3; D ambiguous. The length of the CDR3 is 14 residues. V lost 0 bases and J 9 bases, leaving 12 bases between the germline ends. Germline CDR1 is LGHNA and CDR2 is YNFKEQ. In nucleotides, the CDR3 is TGTGCCAGCAGCCAAGACTTTTCGGTGGCCACCATATATTTT. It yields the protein CASSQDFSVATIYF.

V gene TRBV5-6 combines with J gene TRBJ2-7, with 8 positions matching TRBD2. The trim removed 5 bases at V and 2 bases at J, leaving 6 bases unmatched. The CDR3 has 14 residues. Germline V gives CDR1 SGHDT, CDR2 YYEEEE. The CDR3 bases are TGTGCCAGCAGTTTGCGGGGGGTCGCCTACGAGCAGTACGTC. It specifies CASSLRGVAYEQYV.

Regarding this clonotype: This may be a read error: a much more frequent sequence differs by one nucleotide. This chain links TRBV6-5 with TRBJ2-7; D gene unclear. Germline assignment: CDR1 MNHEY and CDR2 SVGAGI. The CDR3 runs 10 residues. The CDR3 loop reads CGSVPVEQYF. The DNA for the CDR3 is TGTGGCAGCGTCCCCGTCGAGCAGTACTTC.

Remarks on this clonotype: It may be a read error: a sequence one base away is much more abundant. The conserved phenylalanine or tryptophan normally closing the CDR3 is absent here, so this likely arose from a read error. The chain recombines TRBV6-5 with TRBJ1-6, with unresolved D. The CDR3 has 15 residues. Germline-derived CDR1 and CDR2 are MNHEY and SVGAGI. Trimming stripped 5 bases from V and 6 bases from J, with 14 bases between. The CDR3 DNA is TGTGCCAGCAGTGGCCTTGACGGTCGTAATTCACCCCTCCACTAT. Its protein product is CASSGLDGRNSPLHY.